This entry features one TCR beta chain sequence. The data are from a study of blood T cell repertoires in COVID-19. As for the study in general: Whether acute or convalescent, the COVID-19 samples came from the United States, Italy and Spain.

The CDR3 sequence is 16 residues long. Per the germline V gene, CDR1 is SGHVS and CDR2 is FQNEAQ. V lost 1 base to trimming and J lost 4 bases; unmatched junction nucleotides: 7. Measured with immunoSEQ multiplex PCR; TCRdb has only the in-frame clones, and not every one. The table records more than 250,000 clones, roughly 90% of them present only once. The chain has TRBV7-8 and TRBJ1-3; TRBD1 aligns across 7 bases. Material: peripheral blood. This clonotype was sampled from a man between 18 and 29 years old who had recovered from COVID-19. The CDR3 sequence is CASSLGTGWDGNTIYF. CDR3 coding DNA: TGTGCCAGCAGCTTAGGGACAGGCTGGGACGGAAACACCATATATTTT.